This T cell receptor (beta chain) stems from a study of T-cell reconstitution after alpha-beta-depleted transplantation in children. With 4 bases removed from V and 3 bases from J, the gap between germline ends came to 13 bases. Per germline, CDR1 SGHRS and CDR2 YFSETQ. This CDR3 has 14 amino acids. The TCRbeta library incorporated unique molecular identifiers. TCRdb independently ran MiXCR on the PCR reads; one entry per CDR3 protein. The sample carries about 360,000 distinct CDR3 sequences, approximately 12% recorded once. The chain uses TRBV5-1 and TRBJ1-1; possible D gene TRBD1, 5 bases. The specimen was PBMCs, collected from the stem cell graft. The TCR was taken from a human donor who donated a stem cell graft to a child with Fanconi anemia. The CDR3 reads CASSPQGADTEAFF. The DNA of the CDR3 is TGCGCCAGCAGCCCTCAGGGAGCGGACACTGAAGCTTTCTTT.